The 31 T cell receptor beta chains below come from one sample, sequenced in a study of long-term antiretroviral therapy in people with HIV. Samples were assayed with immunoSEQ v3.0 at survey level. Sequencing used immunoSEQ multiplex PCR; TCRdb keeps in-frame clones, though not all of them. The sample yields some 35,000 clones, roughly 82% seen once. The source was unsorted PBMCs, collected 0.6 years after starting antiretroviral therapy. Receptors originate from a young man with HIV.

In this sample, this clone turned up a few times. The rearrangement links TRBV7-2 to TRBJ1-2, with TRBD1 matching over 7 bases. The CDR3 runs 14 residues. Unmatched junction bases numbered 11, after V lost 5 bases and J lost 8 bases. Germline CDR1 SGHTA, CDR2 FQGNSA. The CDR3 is CASSRDRRTGGYTF. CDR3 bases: TGTGCCAGCAGCCGGGACAGACGCACGGGGGGCTACACCTTC.

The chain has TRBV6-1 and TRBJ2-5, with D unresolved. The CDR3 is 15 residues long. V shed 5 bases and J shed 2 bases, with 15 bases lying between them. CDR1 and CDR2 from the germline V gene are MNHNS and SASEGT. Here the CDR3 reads CASSLTPFGQETQYF. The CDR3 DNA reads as TGTGCCAGCAGTCTAACCCCGTTTGGGCAAGAGACCCAGTACTTC.

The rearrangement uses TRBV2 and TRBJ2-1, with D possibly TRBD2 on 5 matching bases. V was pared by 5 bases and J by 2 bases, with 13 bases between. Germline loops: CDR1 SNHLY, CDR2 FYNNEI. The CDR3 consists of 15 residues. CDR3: CASSSQATTYNEQFF. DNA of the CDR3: TGTGCCAGCAGTTCCCAAGCGACTACCTACAATGAGCAGTTCTTC.

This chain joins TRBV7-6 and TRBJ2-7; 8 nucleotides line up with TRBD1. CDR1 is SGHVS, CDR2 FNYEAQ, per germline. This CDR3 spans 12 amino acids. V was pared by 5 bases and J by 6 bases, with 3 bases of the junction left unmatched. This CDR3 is CASSTGGAEQYF. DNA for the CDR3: TGTGCCAGCAGCACAGGGGGTGCCGAGCAGTACTTC.

The CDR3 protein is CASSPTKGLQSLSGANVLTF. In DNA, the CDR3 is TGTGCCAGCTCACCAACCAAGGGTCTCCAGAGCCTCTCTGGGGCCAACGTCCTGACTTTC. The chain links TRBV18 to TRBJ2-6, with no clear D. Germline CDR1 is KGHSH and CDR2 is LQKENI. The CDR3 spans 20 residues. Trimming pared 2 bases from V and 0 bases from J, leaving 20 bases between.

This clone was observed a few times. The CDR3 loop reads CSASIGGYTF. The CDR3 DNA follows: TGCAGTGCTTCTATCGGTGGCTACACCTTC. The J gene is TRBJ1-2, the V gene TRBV20-1; no clear D. Per the germline V gene, CDR1 is DFQATT and CDR2 is SNEGSKA (reference sequence). CDR3 length: 10 residues. With 5 bases removed from V and 7 bases from J, the gap between germline ends came to 8 bases.

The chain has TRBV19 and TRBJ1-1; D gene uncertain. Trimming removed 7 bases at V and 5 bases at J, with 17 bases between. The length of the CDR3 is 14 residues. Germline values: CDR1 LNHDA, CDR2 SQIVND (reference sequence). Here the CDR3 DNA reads TGTGCCAGTACCACGGTGGCGGGAAGAACTGAAGCTTTCTTT. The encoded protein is CASTTVAGRTEAFF.

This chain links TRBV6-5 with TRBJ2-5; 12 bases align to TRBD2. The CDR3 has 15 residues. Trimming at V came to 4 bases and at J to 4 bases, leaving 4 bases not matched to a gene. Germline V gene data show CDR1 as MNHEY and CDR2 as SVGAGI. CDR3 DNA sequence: TGTGCCAGCAGTTTCCAGGGACTAGCGGGAGAGACCCAGTACTTC. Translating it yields CASSFQGLAGETQYF.

This CDR3 reads CASSFGVMNTEAFF. The CDR3 DNA sequence: TGTGCCAGCAGCTTCGGCGTCATGAACACTGAAGCTTTCTTT. The V call is TRBV7-9, the J call TRBJ1-1; D remains unclear. Between the trimmed V and J ends, which lost 3 bases and 0 bases, there was a span of 8 bases. Germline values: CDR1 SEHNR, CDR2 FQNEAQ (reference sequence). The CDR3 runs to 14 residues.

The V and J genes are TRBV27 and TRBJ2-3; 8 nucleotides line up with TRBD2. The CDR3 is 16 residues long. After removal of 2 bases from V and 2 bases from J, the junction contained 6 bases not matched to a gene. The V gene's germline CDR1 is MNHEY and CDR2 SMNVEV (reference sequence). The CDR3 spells CASSLNAGGPTDTQYF. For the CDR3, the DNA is TGTGCCAGCAGTTTAAACGCGGGAGGACCCACAGATACGCAGTATTTT.

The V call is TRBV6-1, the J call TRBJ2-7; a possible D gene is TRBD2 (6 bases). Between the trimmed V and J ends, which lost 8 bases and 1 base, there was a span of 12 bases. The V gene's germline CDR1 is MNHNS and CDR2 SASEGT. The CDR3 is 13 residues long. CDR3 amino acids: CASRGGGSYEQYF. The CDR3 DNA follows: TGTGCCAGCCGAGGTGGGGGGTCCTACGAGCAGTACTTC.

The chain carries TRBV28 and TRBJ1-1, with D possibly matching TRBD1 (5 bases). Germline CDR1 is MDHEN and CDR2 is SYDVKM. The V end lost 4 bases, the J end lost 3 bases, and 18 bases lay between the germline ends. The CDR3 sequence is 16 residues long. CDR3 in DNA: TGTGCCAGCAGTTCTAACCGGATGTCGGGGCACACTGAAGCTTTCTTT. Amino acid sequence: CASSSNRMSGHTEAFF. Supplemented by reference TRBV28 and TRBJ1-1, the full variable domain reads DVKVTQSSRYLVKRTGEKVFLECVQDMDHENMFWYRQDPGLGLRLIYFSYDVKMKEKGDIPEGYSVSREKKERFSLILESASTNQTSMYLCASSSNRMSGHTEAFFGQGTRLTVV.

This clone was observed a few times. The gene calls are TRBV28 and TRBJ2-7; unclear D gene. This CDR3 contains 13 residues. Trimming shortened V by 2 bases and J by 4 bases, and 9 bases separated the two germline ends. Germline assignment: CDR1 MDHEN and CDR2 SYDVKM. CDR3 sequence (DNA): TGTGCCAGCAGTTTACCATCCTCTTACGAGCAGTACTTC. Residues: CASSLPSSYEQYF. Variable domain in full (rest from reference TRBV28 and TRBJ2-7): DVKVTQSSRYLVKRTGEKVFLECVQDMDHENMFWYRQDPGLGLRLIYFSYDVKMKEKGDIPEGYSVSREKKERFSLILESASTNQTSMYLCASSLPSSYEQYFGPGTRLTVT.

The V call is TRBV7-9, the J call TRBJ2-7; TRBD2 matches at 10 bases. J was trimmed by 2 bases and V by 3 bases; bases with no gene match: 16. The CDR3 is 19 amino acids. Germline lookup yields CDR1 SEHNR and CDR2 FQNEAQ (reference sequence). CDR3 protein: CASSFSTGRKTSGPYEQYF. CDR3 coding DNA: TGTGCCAGCAGCTTCTCGACGGGACGGAAGACTAGCGGGCCCTACGAGCAGTACTTC.

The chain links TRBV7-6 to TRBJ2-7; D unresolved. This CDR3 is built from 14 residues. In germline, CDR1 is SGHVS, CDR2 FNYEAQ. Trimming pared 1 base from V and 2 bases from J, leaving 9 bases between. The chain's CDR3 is CASSLGAGPYEQYF. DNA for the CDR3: TGTGCCAGCAGCTTAGGGGCAGGACCCTACGAGCAGTACTTC. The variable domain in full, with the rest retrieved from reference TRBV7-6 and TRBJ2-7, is GAGVSQSPRYKVTKRGQDVALRCDPISGHVSLYWYRQALGQGPEFLTYFNYEAQQDKSGLPNDRFSAERPEGSISTLTIQRTEQRDSAMYRCASSLGAGPYEQYFGPGTRLTVT.

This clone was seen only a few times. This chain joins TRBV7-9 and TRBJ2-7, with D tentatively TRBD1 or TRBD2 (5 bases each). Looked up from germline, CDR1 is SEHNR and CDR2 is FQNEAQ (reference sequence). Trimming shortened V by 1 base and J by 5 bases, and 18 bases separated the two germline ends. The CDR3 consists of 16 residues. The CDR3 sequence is CASSLVANPLGDEQYF. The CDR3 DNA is TGTGCCAGCAGCTTAGTAGCCAATCCCTTGGGGGACGAGCAGTACTTC.

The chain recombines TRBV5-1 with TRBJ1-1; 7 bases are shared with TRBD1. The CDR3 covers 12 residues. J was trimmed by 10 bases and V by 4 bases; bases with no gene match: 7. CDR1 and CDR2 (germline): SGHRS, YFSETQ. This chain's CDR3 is CASSLDRVRAFF. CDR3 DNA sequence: TGCGCCAGCAGCCTCGACAGGGTTCGAGCTTTCTTT.

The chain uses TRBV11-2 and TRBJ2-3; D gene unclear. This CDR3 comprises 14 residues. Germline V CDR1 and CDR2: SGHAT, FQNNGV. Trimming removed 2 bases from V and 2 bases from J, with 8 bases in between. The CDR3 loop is CASSLSGLTDTQYF. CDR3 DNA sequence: TGTGCCAGCAGCTTATCGGGCCTCACAGATACGCAGTATTTT.

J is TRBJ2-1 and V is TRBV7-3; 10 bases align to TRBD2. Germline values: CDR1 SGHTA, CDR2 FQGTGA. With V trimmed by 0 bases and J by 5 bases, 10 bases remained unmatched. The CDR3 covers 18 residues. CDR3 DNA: TGTGCCAGCAGCTTAACAGGGCCTAGCGGGGGCCTGGACAATGAGCAGTTCTTC. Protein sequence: CASSLTGPSGGLDNEQFF.

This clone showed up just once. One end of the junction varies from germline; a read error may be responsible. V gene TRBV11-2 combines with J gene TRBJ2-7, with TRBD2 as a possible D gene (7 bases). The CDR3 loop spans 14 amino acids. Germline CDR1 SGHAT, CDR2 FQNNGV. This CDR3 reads CASSVGGGGPTPRF. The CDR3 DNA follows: TGTGCCAGCAGCGTTGGGGGAGGGGGTCCCACCCCTAGATTC.

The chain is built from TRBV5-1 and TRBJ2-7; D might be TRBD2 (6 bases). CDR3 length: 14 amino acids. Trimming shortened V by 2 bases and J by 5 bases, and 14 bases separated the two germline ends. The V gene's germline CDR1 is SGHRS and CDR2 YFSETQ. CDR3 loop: CASSLGWGVNEQYF. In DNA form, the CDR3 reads TGCGCCAGCAGCTTAGGGTGGGGGGTTAACGAGCAGTACTTC.

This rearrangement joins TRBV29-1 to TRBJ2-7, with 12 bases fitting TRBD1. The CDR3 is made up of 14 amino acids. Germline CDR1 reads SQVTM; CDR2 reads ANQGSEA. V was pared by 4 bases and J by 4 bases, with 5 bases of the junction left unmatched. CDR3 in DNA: TGCAGCGTTGTCCCGGGACAGGGGGCGTACGAGCAGTACTTC. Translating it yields CSVVPGQGAYEQYF.

CDR3 DNA: TGTGCCAGCAGTCCCCCCAATCGGGAGCAGTACTTC. Translating it yields CASSPPNREQYF. The chain joins TRBV28 to TRBJ2-7; D gene unclear. The germline V gene encodes CDR1 MDHEN and CDR2 SYDVKM. The CDR3 contains 12 residues. Trimming removed 5 bases at V and 7 bases at J, with 12 bases between.

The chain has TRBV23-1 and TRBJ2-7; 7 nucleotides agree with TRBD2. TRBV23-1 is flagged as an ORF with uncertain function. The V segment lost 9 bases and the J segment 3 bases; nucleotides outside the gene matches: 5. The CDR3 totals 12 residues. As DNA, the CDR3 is TGCGCCAGACGGAGGGAGGGCTACGAGCAGTACTTC. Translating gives CARRREGYEQYF.

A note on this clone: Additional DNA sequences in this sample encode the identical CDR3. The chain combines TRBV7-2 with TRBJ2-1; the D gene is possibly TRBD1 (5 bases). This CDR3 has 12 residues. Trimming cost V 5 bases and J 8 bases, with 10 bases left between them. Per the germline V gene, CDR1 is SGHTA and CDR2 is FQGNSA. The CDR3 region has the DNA TGTGCCAGCAGCCCCCAAGGGGATGAGCAGTTCTTC. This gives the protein CASSPQGDEQFF.

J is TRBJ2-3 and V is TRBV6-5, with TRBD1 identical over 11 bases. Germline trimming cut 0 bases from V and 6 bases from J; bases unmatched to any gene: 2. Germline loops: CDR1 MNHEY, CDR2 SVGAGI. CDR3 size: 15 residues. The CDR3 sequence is CASSYSGTGGDTQYF. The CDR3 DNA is TGTGCCAGCAGTTACTCCGGGACAGGGGGGGATACGCAGTATTTT.

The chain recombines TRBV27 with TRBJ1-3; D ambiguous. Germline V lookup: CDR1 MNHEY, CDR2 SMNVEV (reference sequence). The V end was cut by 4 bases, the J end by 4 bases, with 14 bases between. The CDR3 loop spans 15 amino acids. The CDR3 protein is CASSSLIEGGNTIYF. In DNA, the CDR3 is TGTGCCAGCAGTTCCCTCATCGAGGGAGGAAACACCATATATTTT.

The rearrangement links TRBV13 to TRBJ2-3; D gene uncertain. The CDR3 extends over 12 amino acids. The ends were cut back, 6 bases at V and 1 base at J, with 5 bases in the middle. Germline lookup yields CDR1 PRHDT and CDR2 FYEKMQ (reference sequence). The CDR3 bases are TGTGCCAGCAGTCTCGGCACAGATACGCAGTATTTT. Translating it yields CASSLGTDTQYF.

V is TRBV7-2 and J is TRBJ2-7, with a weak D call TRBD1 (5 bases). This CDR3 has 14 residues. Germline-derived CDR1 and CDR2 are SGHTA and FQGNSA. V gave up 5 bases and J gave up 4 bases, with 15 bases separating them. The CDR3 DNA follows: TGTGCCAGCAGCCAGATCGATGGGGCGTACGAGCAGTACTTC. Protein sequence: CASSQIDGAYEQYF. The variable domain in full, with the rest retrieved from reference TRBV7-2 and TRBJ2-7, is GAGVSQSPSNKVTEKGKDVELRCDPISGHTALYWYRQSLGQGLEFLIYFQGNSAPDKSGLPSDRFSAERTGGSVSTLTIQRTQQEDSAVYLCASSQIDGAYEQYFGPGTRLTVT.

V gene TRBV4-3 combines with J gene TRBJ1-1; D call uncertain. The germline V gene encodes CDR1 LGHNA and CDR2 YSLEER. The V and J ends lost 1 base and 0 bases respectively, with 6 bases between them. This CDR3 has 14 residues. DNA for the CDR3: TGCGCCAGCAGCCAAGGGACGGTGAACACTGAAGCTTTCTTT. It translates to CASSQGTVNTEAFF.

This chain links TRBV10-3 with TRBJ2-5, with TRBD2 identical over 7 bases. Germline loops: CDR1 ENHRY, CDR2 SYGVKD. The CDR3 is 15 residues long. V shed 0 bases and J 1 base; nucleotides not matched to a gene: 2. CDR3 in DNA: TGTGCCATCAGTGAGTCGCCTAGCGGCCAAGAGACCCAGTACTTC. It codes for CAISESPSGQETQYF.